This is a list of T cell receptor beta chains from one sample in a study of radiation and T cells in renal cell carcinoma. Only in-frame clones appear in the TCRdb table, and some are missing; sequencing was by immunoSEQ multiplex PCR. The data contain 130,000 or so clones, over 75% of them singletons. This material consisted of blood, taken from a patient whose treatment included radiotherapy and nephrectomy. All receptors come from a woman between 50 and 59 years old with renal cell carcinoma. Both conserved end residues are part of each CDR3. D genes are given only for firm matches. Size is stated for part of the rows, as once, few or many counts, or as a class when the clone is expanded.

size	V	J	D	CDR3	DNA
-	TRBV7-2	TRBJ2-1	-	CASSLVTGGANEQFF	TGTGCCAGCAGCTTAGTAACTGGCGGGGCCAATGAGCAGTTCTTC
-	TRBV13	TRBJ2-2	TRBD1	CATPSEGAPTGELFF	TGTGCCACCCCCTCTGAGGGGGCGCCTACCGGGGAGCTGTTTTTT
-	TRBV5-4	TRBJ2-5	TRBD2	CASSLAGASETQYF	TGTGCCAGCAGCCTAGCGGGGGCGTCAGAGACCCAGTACTTC
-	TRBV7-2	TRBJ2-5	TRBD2	CASSLAGGQETQYF	TGTGCCAGCAGCTTAGCGGGGGGGCAAGAGACCCAGTACTTC
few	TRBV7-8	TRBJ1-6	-	CASSSGGRGTSPLHF	TGTGCCAGCAGCTCCGGTGGCAGGGGAACTTCACCCCTCCACTTT
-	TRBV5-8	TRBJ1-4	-	CASSFLVIGATNEKLFF	TGTGCCAGCAGCTTTTTGGTTATTGGTGCAACTAATGAAAAACTGTTTTTT
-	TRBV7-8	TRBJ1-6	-	CASSLVNSNSPLHF	TGTGCCAGCAGCTTAGTTAACAGCAATTCACCCCTCCACTTT
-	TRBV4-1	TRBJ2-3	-	CASSQSGVDTQYF	TGCGCCAGCAGCCAATCAGGAGTGGATACGCAGTATTTT
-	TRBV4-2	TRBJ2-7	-	CASSQGSTYEQYF	TGTGCCAGCAGCCAAGGGTCTACTTACGAGCAGTACTTC
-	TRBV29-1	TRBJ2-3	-	CSANRETSTDTQYF	TGCAGCGCAAACAGGGAAACTAGCACAGATACGCAGTATTTT
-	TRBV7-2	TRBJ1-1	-	CASSLTGVEAFF	TGTGCCAGCAGCCTAACGGGGGTTGAAGCTTTCTTT
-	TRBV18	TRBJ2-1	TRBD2	CASSYDREGLGEQFF	TGTGCCAGCTCATACGACCGGGAGGGCTTGGGTGAGCAGTTCTTC
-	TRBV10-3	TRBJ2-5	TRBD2	CAISESLLAGQYF	TGTGCCATCAGTGAGTCTTTACTAGCGGGGCAGTACTTC
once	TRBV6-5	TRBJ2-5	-	CASSPGETQYF	TGTGCCAGCAGTCCGGGGGAGACCCAGTACTTC
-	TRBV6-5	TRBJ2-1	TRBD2	CASSYNLAVYNEQFF	TGTGCCAGCAGTTACAATCTAGCGGTCTACAATGAGCAGTTCTTC
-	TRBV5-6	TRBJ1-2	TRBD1	CASSSTGGDLNYGYTF	TGTGCCAGCAGCTCGACAGGGGGCGACCTAAACTATGGCTACACCTTC
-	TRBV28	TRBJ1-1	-	CASSVTGLGRPEAFF	TGTGCCAGCAGCGTGACAGGATTGGGCCGCCCTGAAGCTTTCTTT
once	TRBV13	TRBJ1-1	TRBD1	CASSSTGGRNTEAFF	TGTGCCAGCAGCTCGACAGGGGGGAGGAACACTGAAGCTTTCTTT
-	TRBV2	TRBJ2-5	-	CASSGIAQETQYF	TGTGCCAGCAGTGGTATAGCGCAAGAGACCCAGTACTTC
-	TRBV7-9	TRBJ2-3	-	CASSLRGSTDTQYF	TGTGCCAGCAGCTTACGGGGGAGCACAGATACGCAGTATTTT
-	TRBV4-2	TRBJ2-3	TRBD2	CASSQDLRAGGPRDTQYF	TGTGCCAGCAGCCAAGATTTAAGGGCGGGGGGGCCTCGAGATACGCAGTATTTT
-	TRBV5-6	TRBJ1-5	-	CASRKGYSNQPQHF	TGTGCCAGCCGAAAGGGGTATAGCAATCAGCCCCAGCATTTT
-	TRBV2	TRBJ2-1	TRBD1	CASKGQDRYYNEQFF	TGTGCCAGCAAGGGACAGGATCGCTACTACAATGAGCAGTTCTTC
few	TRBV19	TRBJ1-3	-	CASRESLRRTGNTIYF	TGTGCCAGTAGGGAGAGCTTAAGAAGAACTGGAAACACCATATATTTT
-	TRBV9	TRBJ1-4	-	CASSVEGEKLFF	TGTGCCAGCAGCGTAGAAGGGGAAAAACTGTTTTTT
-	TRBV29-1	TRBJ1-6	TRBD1	CSVQTGGDSPLHF	TGCAGCGTTCAGACAGGGGGGGATTCACCCCTCCACTTT
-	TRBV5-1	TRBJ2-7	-	CASSLGRPNYEQYF	TGCGCCAGCAGCTTGGGGAGACCTAACTACGAGCAGTACTTC
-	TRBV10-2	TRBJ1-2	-	CASSESPVPNYGYTF	TGCGCCAGCAGTGAGAGCCCAGTACCCAACTATGGCTACACCTTC
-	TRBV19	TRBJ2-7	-	CASSQGQGYEQYF	TGTGCCAGTTCCCAGGGGCAAGGGTACGAGCAGTACTTC
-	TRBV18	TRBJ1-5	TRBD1	CASSQTGTGNQPQHF	TGTGCCAGCTCGCAAACCGGGACAGGAAATCAGCCCCAGCATTTT
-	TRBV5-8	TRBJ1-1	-	CASSLVPVMNTEAFF	TGTGCCAGCAGCTTGGTACCGGTCATGAACACTGAAGCTTTCTTT
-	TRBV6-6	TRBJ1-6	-	CASRGGYNSPLHF	TGTGCCAGCCGGGGGGGGTATAATTCACCCCTCCACTTT
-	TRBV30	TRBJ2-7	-	CAWSVGPEQYF	TGTGCCTGGAGTGTAGGCCCAGAGCAGTACTTC
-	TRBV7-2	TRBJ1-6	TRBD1	CASSGTVSNSPLHF	TGTGCCAGCAGCGGGACAGTCTCTAATTCACCCCTCCACTTT
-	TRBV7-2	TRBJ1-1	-	CASSLQGRNTEAFF	TGTGCCAGCAGCTTACAGGGGAGAAACACTGAAGCTTTCTTT
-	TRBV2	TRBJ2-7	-	CASGRSASPGVSYEQYF	TGTGCCAGCGGTCGAAGTGCTTCACCAGGGGTCTCCTACGAGCAGTACTTC
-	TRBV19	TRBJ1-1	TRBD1	CASSISRQGVWGTEAFF	TGTGCCAGTAGTATTTCGAGACAGGGAGTGTGGGGCACTGAAGCTTTCTTT
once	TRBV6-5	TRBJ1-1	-	CASTSDKNTEAFF	TGTGCCAGCACCTCGGACAAGAACACTGAAGCTTTCTTT
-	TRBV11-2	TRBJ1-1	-	CASSPQINTEAFF	TGTGCCAGCAGCCCCCAGATTAACACTGAAGCTTTCTTT
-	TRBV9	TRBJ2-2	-	CASSVGQNTGELFF	TGTGCCAGCAGCGTAGGACAAAACACCGGGGAGCTGTTTTTT
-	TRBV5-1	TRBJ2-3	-	CASSPRALHTDTQYF	TGCGCCAGCAGCCCGAGGGCGCTCCACACAGATACGCAGTATTTT
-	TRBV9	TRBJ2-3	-	CASSAGPTLDTQYF	TGTGCCAGCAGCGCAGGACCCACATTGGATACGCAGTATTTT